This TCR beta chain emerged from a study of cytomegalovirus exposure and HLA in healthy donors. In regard to this clone: Its antigen remains unknown.

With 60 Vbeta and 13 Jbeta primers, the PCR was carried out. TCRdb's table, derived via immunoSEQ multiplex PCR, lists solely in-frame clones and lacks some. The sample has around 150,000 clones, roughly 80% seen once; the top ten hold roughly 1.9%. Overall study findings and caveats: What was likely a sequencing artifact was a cluster of highly shared sequence variants.

V lost 4 bases and J 4 bases, leaving 14 bases between the germline ends. The germline gives CDR1 MNHEY, CDR2 SVGAGI. The CDR3 totals 15 residues. The TCR was taken from a human donor in good health. The source material was PBMCs. The chain links TRBV6-5 to TRBJ2-1; tentative D call: TRBD2 (7 bases). CDR3 DNA sequence: TGTGCCAGCAGTTTGACACAGGGACTATACAATGAGCAGTTCTTC. Translating it yields CASSLTQGLYNEQFF.